The T cell receptor beta chain under discussion was sequenced for a study of blood T cells in healthy people across ages. As regards this clonotype: A read error is possible here, since a much larger clone lies one base away.

A second PCR, run for about 7 to 11 cycles, used a sample-barcoded 5' primer plus a J-beta primer mix. TCRdb fed the 5' RACE reads into MiXCR, producing one record per CDR3 protein. The sample has hundreds of thousands of distinct CDR3 sequences, around 41% seen once; the top ten hold around 30%. The source of this sequence is a man of 80 years or more in good health. The sequenced material came from blood.

The CDR3 bases are TGTGCCGGCAGCTTAGCGTTGACAGGGGCCTCTGGGGCCAACGTCCTGACTTTC. Its translation: CAGSLALTGASGANVLTF. The chain couples TRBV7-2 to TRBJ2-6, with 8 nucleotides matching TRBD1. Germline V gene sequence: CDR1 SGHTA, CDR2 FQGNSA. This CDR3 contains 18 residues.